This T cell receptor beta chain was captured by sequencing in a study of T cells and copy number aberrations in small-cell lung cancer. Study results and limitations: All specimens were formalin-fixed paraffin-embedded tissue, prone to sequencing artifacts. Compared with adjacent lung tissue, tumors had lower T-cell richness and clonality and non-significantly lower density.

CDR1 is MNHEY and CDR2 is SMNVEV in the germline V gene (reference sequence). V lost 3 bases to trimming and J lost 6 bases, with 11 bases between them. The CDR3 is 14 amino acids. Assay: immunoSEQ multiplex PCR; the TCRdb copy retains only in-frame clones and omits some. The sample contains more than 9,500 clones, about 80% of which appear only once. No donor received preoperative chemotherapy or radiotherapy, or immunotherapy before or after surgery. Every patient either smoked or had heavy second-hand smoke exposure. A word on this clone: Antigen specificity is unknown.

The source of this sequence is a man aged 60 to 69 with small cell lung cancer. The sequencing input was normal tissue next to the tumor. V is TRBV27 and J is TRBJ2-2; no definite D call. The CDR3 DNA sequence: TGTGCCAGCAGTTTGGGTAGCCCCCCCGGGGAGCTGTTTTTT. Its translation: CASSLGSPPGELFF.